Presented here are 14 T cell receptor beta chains from one specimen sequenced in a study of vaccination effects on CD4 cells after COVID-19. No antigen has been assigned to these receptors. ViraFEST expansion of antigen-specific CD4+ T cells with viral peptide pools preceded sequencing. Following culture for roughly 10 days, CD4+ T cells were isolated. BNT162b2 vaccine or mRNA-1273 vaccine was given to participants in two doses. This table comes from immunoSEQ multiplex PCR, and its TCRdb copy is limited to in-frame clones, with some not included. The data contain tens of thousands of clones, around 73% of them singletons. Sequenced material: CD4+ T cells from PBMCs cultured with HCoV-229E spike peptides, taken after COVID-19 vaccination. All receptors derive from a human donor who received a COVID-19 vaccine.

The V and J genes are TRBV9 and TRBJ1-5, with 8 bases identical to TRBD1. Germline V gene sequence: CDR1 SGDLS, CDR2 YYNGEE. CDR3 length equals 15 residues. The J segment lost 9 bases and the V segment lost 0 bases, leaving 8 bases of the junction unmatched. In DNA, the CDR3 is TGTGCCAGCAGCGTAGAACAGGGGGAAGGATGGCCCCAGCATTTT. Translating gives CASSVEQGEGWPQHF.

The gene calls are TRBV19 and TRBJ1-1; D may be TRBD1 (5 bases). Per the germline V gene, CDR1 is LNHDA and CDR2 is SQIVND (reference sequence). V lost 8 bases to trimming and J lost 1 base, with 11 bases between them. There are 13 residues in the CDR3. The chain's CDR3 is CASGMGGNTEAFF. The CDR3 DNA follows: TGTGCCAGTGGCATGGGGGGGAACACTGAAGCTTTCTTT.

This chain connects TRBV6-5 to TRBJ1-1, with a tentative D call TRBD1 (5 bases). This CDR3 contains 15 residues. CDR1 is MNHEY and CDR2 is SVGAGI in the germline V gene. V was pared by 6 bases and J by 0 bases, with 14 bases between. The CDR3 sequence is CASRLFTGVNTEAFF. CDR3 bases: TGTGCCAGCAGGCTTTTTACAGGAGTGAACACTGAAGCTTTCTTT.

This chain uses TRBV6-2 or TRBV6-3 with TRBJ2-7, with D unclear. V was shortened by 2 bases and J by 6 bases, with 8 bases between the two germline ends. CDR1 and CDR2 from the germline V gene are MNHEY and SVGEGT. This CDR3 contains 12 residues. The DNA for the CDR3 is TGTGCCAGCAGTTACATGGGGATCGAGCAGTACGTC. Protein product: CASSYMGIEQYV.

The chain couples TRBV5-1 to TRBJ2-6, with D unclear. In germline, CDR1 is SGHRS, CDR2 YFSETQ. The CDR3 extends over 16 amino acids. V was trimmed by 0 bases and J by 0 bases, leaving 7 bases between them. This CDR3 reads CASSLGTLSGANVLTF. CDR3 in DNA: TGCGCCAGCAGCTTGGGTACCCTCTCTGGGGCCAACGTCCTGACTTTC.

The chain recombines TRBV6-4 with TRBJ2-6; D gene ambiguous. The CDR3 consists of 15 residues. Germline V gives CDR1 MRHNA, CDR2 SNTAGT. Deletions cut 4 bases from V and 0 bases from J, with 7 bases between. CDR3 in amino acids: CASSASYSGANVLTF. Here the CDR3 DNA reads TGTGCCAGCAGTGCGAGTTACTCTGGGGCCAACGTCCTGACTTTC.

The chain employs TRBV5-1 and TRBJ2-1, with no clear D. Germline CDR1 is SGHRS and CDR2 is YFSETQ. This CDR3 has 13 residues. V lost 1 base, J lost 8 bases, and 10 bases lay in between. In DNA form, the CDR3 reads TGCGCCAGCAGCTTGAATGGGAACGATGAGCAGTTCTTC. Protein product: CASSLNGNDEQFF.

This clone was detected once. The chain uses TRBV7-2 and TRBJ1-3; TRBD1 aligns across 10 bases. CDR1 and CDR2 from the germline V gene are SGHTA and FQGNSA. The CDR3 totals 20 residues. V shed 0 bases and J 0 bases; nucleotides not matched to a gene: 11. This CDR3 is CASSLALRDRGPSSGNTIYF. CDR3 nucleotides: TGTGCCAGCAGCTTAGCCCTCCGGGACAGGGGCCCTTCCTCTGGAAACACCATATATTTT. The entire variable domain, with the rest obtained from reference TRBV7-2 and TRBJ1-3, is as follows: GAGVSQSPSNKVTEKGKDVELRCDPISGHTALYWYRQSLGQGLEFLIYFQGNSAPDKSGLPSDRFSAERTGGSVSTLTIQRTQQEDSAVYLCASSLALRDRGPSSGNTIYFGEGSWLTVV.

This clone has only a few counts. The gene calls are TRBV25-1 and TRBJ1-5, with D perhaps matching TRBD1 (5 bases). The CDR3 extends over 15 amino acids. In germline, CDR1 is MGHDK, CDR2 SYGVNS. Trimming shortened V by 2 bases and J by 0 bases, and 8 bases separated the two germline ends. The CDR3 bases are TGTGCCAGCAGTGAAGCAGGGTTTAGCAATCAGCCCCAGCATTTT. It encodes CASSEAGFSNQPQHF.

This clone was recorded a few times. This CDR3 is CATSRDRAQGELFF. For the CDR3, the DNA is TGTGCCACCAGCAGAGACAGGGCCCAAGGGGAGCTGTTTTTT. V and J are TRBV15 and TRBJ2-2, with D possibly matching TRBD1 (5 bases). This CDR3 region has 14 residues. V lost 0 bases, J lost 8 bases, and 10 bases lay in between. Germline assignment: CDR1 LNHNV and CDR2 YYDKDF (reference sequence).

The gene calls are TRBV24-1 and TRBJ2-5; 7 bases map to TRBD2. The CDR3 loop spans 13 amino acids. The V and J ends lost 5 bases and 8 bases, in that order; junction bases with no gene match: 7. CDR1 is KGHDR and CDR2 is SFDVKD in the germline V gene. CDR3: CATSVTGGSTQYF. The CDR3 DNA follows: TGTGCCACCAGTGTGACCGGGGGGAGTACCCAGTACTTC.

The chain has TRBV28 and TRBJ1-2, with a weak D call TRBD1 (5 bases). The germline gives CDR1 MDHEN, CDR2 SYDVKM. The CDR3 covers 13 residues. Deletions cut 8 bases from V and 6 bases from J, with 16 bases between. Here the CDR3 reads CASRRAPGNGYTF. The DNA for the CDR3 is TGTGCCAGCCGCAGGGCTCCGGGTAATGGCTACACCTTC.

The chain uses TRBV4-3 and TRBJ2-5, with 10 bases that match TRBD1. Germline V gives CDR1 LGHNA, CDR2 YSLEER. Trimming removed 3 bases from V and 5 bases from J; junction bases left unmatched: 6. The CDR3 sequence is 15 residues long. The CDR3 DNA sequence: TGCGCCAGCAGCCATACGACAGGGGGCGATGAGACCCAGTACTTC. Its translation is CASSHTTGGDETQYF.

This chain links TRBV5-6 with TRBJ1-2; the D is unclear. This CDR3 spans 13 amino acids. From germline, CDR1 is SGHDT and CDR2 YYEEEE. Between the trimmed V and J ends, which lost 6 bases and 4 bases, there was a span of 13 bases. In DNA form, the CDR3 reads TGTGCCAGCACACGCGGGGTGGCCTATGGCTACACCTTC. As protein: CASTRGVAYGYTF.